This entry concerns a single T cell receptor beta chain. These data belong to a study of blood T cell repertoires in COVID-19. Whole-study context: There were acute and convalescent COVID-19 samples, and they came from the United States, Italy and Spain. Sample material is recorded as cDNA or gDNA derived from T cells, B-cell-depleted T cells, or PBMCs.

Original analysis: Reference gene primer amplification yielded estimated nucleated cell counts. Assay used: immunoSEQ multiplex PCR; TCRdb lists only in-frame clones, some missing. V and J calls and clone size follow that table, whereas D and trimming were derived from the DNA. Of 61,000 or so clones listed, about 90% are singletons. Trimming took 4 bases from V and 0 from J; bases not matched to a gene: 6. The germline CDR1 and CDR2 sequences are SGHVS and FQNEAQ. This CDR3 is 17 amino acids long. The sequencing input was peripheral blood. The clonotype comes from an elderly woman with active COVID-19. The chain employs TRBV7-8 and TRBJ2-1; 10 positions match TRBD2. CDR3 DNA: TGTGCCAGCAGCTCTCGGACTAGCGGAAGCTCCTACAATGAGCAGTTCTTC. Its protein is CASSSRTSGSSYNEQFF. The full variable domain, completed using reference TRBV7-8 and TRBJ2-1, is GAGVSQSPRYKVAKRGQDVALRCDPISGHVSLFWYQQALGQGPEFLTYFQNEAQLDKSGLPSDRFFAERPEGSVSTLKIQRTQQEDSAVYLCASSSRTSGSSYNEQFFGPGTRLTVL.